These 3 T cell receptor beta chains were all obtained from the same sample, sequenced in a study of cytomegalovirus exposure and HLA in healthy donors (dated 2017 in TCRdb). Libraries were constructed by the immunoSEQ multiplex PCR assay. For the multiplex PCR, a mixture combining 60 forward primers for TCR Vbeta segments and 13 reverse primers for TCR Jbeta segments was used. TCRdb obtained this table from immuneACCESS and retained in-frame rearrangements with V and J assigned. These tables miss some clones; where compared with another copy, unresolved V genes account for less than half of the shortfall, and the remainder is unexplained. This sample has more than 65,000 clones in its table, and around 76% of those were observed once. The ten largest clonotypes hold 5% to 7% of the sample. Sequences were obtained from PBMCs. All receptors derive from a man younger than 30 in good health and CMV-seropositive.

The rearrangement links TRBV9 to TRBJ2-1; D is possibly TRBD2 (7 bases). V shed 8 bases and J shed 8 bases, with 17 bases lying between them. Per the germline V gene, CDR1 is SGDLS and CDR2 is YYNGEE. The CDR3 is 13 amino acids. In nucleotides, the CDR3 is TGTGCCAGTAGTGGGGGGGCGACAGATGAGCAGTTCTTC. This codes for CASSGGATDEQFF.

The chain carries TRBV14 and TRBJ2-3; the D is unclear. CDR3 length: 14 amino acids. Germline CDR1 is SGHDN and CDR2 is FVKESK. Trimming pared 1 base from V and 3 bases from J, leaving 8 bases between. CDR3 nucleotides: TGTGCCAGCAGCCAAGCCTGGCGGACAGATACGCAGTATTTT. Translated: CASSQAWRTDTQYF.

The CDR3 region has the DNA TGTGCCAGCAGTTACTCCCTAGGAACTGAAGCTTTCTTT. This gives the protein CASSYSLGTEAFF. The chain is built from TRBV6-5 and TRBJ1-1; D unresolved. V lost 0 bases and J lost 5, with 7 bases in between. The CDR3 spans 13 residues. Per germline, CDR1 MNHEY and CDR2 SVGAGI.